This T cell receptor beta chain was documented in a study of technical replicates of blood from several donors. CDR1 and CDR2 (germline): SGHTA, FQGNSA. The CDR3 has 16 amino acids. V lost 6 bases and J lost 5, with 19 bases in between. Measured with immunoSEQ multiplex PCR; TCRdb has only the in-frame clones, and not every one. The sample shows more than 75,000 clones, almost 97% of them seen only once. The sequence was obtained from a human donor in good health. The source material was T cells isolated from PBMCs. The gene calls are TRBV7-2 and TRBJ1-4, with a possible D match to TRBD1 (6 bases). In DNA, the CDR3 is TGTGCCAGCAGTCACGGGGGCGGGGGGGCGAATGAAAAACTGTTTTTT. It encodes CASSHGGGGANEKLFF.